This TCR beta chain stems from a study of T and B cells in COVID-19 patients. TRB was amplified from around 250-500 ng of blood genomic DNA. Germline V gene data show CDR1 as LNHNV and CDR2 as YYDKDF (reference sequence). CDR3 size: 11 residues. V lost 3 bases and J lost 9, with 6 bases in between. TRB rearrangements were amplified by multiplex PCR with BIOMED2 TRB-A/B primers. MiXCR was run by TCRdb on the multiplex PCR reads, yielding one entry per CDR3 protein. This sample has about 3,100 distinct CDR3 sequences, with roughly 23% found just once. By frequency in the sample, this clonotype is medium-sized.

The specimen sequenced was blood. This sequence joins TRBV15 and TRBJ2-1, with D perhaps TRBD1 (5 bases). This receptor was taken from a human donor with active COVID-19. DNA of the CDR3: TGTGCCACCAGCAGCCAGGGTGAGCAGTTCTTC. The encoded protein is CATSSQGEQFF.